This T cell receptor beta chain was identified during a study of CD8 T cells in Susac syndrome. Reverse transcription of about 0.5 to 1 ug RNA used random hexamers. TCRdb re-analysed the immunoSEQ multiplex PCR reads in MiXCR, keeping a single row per CDR3 protein. The repertoire holds about 300,000 distinct CDR3 sequences, more than 75% seen once, with approximately 0.11% in the top ten. This clonotype was sampled from a human donor with multiple sclerosis. Sequencing was done on a sample of CD8+ T cells from PBMCs.

CDR3 residues: CASSWGEGTAGQYF. In nucleotides, the CDR3 is TGTGCCAGCAGTTGGGGAGAGGGGACAGCTGGGCAGTACTTC. The V gene is TRBV27, the J gene TRBJ2-7; 7 bases are shared with TRBD1. V lost 4 bases to trimming and J lost 9 bases; unmatched junction nucleotides: 12. This CDR3 is 14 amino acids long. Germline CDR1 MNHEY, CDR2 SMNVEV (reference sequence).